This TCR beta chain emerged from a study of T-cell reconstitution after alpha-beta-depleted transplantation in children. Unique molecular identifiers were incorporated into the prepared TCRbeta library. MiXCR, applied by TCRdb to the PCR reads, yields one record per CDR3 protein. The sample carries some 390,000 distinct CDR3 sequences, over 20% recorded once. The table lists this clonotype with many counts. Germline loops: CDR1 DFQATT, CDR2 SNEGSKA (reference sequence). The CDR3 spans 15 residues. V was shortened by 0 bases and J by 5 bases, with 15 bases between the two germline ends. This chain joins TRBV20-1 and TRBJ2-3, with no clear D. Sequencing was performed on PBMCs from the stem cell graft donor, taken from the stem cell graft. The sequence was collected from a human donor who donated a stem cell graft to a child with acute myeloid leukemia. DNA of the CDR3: TGCAGTGCTAGAGATCCCCTCTCGGCTGGAGATACGCAGTATTTT. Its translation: CSARDPLSAGDTQYF.